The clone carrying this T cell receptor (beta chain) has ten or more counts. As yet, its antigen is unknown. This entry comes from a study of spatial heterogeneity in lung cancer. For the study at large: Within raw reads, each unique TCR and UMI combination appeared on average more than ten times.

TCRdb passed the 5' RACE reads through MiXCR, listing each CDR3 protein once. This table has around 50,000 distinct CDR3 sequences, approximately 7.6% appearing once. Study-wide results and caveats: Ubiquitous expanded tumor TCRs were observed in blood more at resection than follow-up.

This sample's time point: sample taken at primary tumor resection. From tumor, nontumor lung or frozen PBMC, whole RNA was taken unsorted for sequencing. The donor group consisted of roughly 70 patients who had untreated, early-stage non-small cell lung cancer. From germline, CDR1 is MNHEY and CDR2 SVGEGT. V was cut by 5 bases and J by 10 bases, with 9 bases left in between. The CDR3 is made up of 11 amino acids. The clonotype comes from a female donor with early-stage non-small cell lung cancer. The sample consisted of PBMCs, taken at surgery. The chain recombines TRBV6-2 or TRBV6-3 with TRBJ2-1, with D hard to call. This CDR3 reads CASSLGSEQFF. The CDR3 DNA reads TGTGCCAGCAGTCTGGGGTCCGAGCAGTTCTTC.